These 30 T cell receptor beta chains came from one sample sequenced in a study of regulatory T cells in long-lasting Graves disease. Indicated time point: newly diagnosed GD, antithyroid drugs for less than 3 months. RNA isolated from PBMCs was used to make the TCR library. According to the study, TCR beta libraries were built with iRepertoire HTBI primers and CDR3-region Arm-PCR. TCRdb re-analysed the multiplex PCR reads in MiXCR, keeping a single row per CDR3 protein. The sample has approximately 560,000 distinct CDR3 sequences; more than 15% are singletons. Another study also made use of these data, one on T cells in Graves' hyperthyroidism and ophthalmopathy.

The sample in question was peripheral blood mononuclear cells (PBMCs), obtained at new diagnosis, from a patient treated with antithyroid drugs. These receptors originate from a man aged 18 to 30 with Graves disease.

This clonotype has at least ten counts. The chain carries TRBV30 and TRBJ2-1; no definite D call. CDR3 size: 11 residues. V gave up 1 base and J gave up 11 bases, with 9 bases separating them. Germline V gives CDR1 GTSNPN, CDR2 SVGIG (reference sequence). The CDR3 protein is CAWSGRSKQFF. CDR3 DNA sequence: TGTGCCTGGAGTGGGCGGTCTAAGCAGTTCTTC.

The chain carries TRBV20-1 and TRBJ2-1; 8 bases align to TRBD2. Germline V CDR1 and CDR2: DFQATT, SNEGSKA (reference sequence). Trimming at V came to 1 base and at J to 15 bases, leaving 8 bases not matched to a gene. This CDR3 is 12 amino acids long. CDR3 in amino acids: CSARAGGGGPFF. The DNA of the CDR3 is TGCAGTGCTAGAGCGGGGGGGGGAGGTCCGTTCTTC.

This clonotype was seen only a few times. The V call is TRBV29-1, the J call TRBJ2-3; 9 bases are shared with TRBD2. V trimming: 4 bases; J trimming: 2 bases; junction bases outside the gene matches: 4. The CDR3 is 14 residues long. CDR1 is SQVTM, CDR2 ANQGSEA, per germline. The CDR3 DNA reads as TGCAGCGTTGCGACTAGCGGACCCACAGATACGCAGTATTTT. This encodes CSVATSGPTDTQYF.

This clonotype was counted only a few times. The CDR3 sequence: CASSSTGTRPSGNTIYF. The CDR3 DNA reads as TGTGCCAGCAGTTCCACCGGGACAAGACCCTCTGGAAACACCATATATTTT. This chain connects TRBV5-8 to TRBJ1-3, with D possibly being TRBD1 (6 bases). The germline V and J ends were trimmed by 5 bases and 0 bases, with 18 bases remaining between them. From germline, CDR1 is SGHTS and CDR2 YDEGEE. The CDR3 has 17 amino acids.

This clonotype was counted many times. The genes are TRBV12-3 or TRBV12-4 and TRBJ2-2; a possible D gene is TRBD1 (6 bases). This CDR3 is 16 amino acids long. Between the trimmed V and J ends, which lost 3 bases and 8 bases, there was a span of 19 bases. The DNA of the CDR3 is TGTGCCAGCAGTTTTTGGACAGCCCAGGGATCTGGGGAGCTGTTTTTT. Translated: CASSFWTAQGSGELFF.

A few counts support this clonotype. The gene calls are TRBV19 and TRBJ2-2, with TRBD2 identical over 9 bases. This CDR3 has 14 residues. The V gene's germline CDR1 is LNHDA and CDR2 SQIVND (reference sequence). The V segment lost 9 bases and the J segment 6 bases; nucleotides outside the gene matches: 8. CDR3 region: CASNSGRFAGELFF. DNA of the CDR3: TGTGCCAGCAATAGCGGGAGATTCGCCGGGGAGCTGTTTTTT.

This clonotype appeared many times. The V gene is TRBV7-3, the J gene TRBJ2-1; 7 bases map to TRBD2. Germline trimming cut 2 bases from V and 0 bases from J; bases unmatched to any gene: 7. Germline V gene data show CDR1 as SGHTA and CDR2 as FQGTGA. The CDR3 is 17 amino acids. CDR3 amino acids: CASSLRAGDSSYNEQFF. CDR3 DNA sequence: TGTGCCAGCAGCTTACGGGCGGGGGACTCCTCCTACAATGAGCAGTTCTTC.

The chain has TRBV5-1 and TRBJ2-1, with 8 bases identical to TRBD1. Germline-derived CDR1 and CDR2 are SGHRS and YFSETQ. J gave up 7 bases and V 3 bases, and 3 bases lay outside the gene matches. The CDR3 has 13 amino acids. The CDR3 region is CASSSQGANEQFF. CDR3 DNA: TGCGCCAGCAGCTCGCAGGGGGCGAATGAGCAGTTCTTC.

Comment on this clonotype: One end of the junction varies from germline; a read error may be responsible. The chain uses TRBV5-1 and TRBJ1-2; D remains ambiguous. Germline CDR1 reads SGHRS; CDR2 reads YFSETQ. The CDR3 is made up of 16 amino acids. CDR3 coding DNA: TGTGCCAGCAGCTTCCTCTCCACAAGGTCTACCTATGGCTACACCTTC. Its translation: CASSFLSTRSTYGYTF.

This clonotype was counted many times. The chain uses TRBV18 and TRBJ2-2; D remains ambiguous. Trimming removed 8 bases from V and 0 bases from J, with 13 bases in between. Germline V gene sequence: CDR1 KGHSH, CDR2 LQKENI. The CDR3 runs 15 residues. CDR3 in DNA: TGTGCCAGCGAACAAAAACAGTCGAACACCGGGGAGCTGTTTTTT. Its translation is CASEQKQSNTGELFF.

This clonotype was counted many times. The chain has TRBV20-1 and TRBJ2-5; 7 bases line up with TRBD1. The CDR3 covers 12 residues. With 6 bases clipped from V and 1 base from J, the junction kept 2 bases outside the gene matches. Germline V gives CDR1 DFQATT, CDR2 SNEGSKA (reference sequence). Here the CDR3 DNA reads TGCAGTGCCGGACAGGTCCAAGAGACCCAGTACTTC. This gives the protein CSAGQVQETQYF.

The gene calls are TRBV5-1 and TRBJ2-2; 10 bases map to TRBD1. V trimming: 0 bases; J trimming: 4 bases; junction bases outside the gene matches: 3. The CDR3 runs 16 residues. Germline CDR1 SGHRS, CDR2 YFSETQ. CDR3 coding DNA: TGCGCCAGCAGCTTGGCCGGGACAGGGGTCACCGGGGAGCTGTTTTTT. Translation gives CASSLAGTGVTGELFF. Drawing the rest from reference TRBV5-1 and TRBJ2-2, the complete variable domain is KAGVTQTPRYLIKTRGQQVTLSCSPISGHRSVSWYQQTPGQGLQFLFEYFSETQRNKGNFPGRFSGRQFSNSRSEMNVSTLELGDSALYLCASSLAGTGVTGELFFGEGSRLTVL.

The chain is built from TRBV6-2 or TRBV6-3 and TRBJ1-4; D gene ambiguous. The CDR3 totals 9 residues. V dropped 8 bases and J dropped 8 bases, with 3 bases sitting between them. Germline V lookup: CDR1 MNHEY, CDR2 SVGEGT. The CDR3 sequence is CASGEKLFF. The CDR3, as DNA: TGTGCCAGCGGGGAAAAACTGTTTTTT.

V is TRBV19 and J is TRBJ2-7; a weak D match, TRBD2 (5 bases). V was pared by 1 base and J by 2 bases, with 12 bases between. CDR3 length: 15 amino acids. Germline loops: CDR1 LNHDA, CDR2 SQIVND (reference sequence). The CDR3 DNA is TGTGCCAGTAGTATAGTTGCGGGTCCGACCTACGAGCAGTACTTC. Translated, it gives CASSIVAGPTYEQYF.

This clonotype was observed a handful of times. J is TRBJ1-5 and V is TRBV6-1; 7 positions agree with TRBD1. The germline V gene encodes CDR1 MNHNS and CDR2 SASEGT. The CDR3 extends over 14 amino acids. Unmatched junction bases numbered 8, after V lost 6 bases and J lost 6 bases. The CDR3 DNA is TGTGCCAGCAGCATTGACAGGGTTACTCAGCCCCAGCATTTT. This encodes CASSIDRVTQPQHF.

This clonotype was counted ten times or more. The CDR3 loop reads CSALPGLRNSYEQYF. The CDR3 DNA reads as TGCAGTGCCCTCCCGGGACTACGAAACTCCTACGAGCAGTACTTC. The J gene is TRBJ2-7, the V gene TRBV20-1; 7 nucleotides line up with TRBD2. Germline loops: CDR1 DFQATT, CDR2 SNEGSKA (reference sequence). Losses at the gene ends were 6 bases for V and 0 bases for J; bases not matched to a gene: 11. This CDR3 region has 15 residues.

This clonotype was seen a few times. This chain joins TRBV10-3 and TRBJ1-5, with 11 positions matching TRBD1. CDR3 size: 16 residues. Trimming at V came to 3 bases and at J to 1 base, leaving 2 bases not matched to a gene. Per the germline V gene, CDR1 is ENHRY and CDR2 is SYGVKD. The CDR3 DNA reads TGTGCCATCAGTGACTGGGACAGGGGGAGCAATCAGCCCCAGCATTTT. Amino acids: CAISDWDRGSNQPQHF.

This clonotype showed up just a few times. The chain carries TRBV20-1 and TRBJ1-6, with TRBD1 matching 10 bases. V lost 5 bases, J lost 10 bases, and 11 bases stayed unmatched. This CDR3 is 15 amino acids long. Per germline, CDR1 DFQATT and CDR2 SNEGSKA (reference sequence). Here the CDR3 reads CSAPAPGQGGSPLHF. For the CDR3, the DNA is TGCAGTGCTCCTGCCCCCGGACAGGGGGGATCACCCCTCCACTTT.

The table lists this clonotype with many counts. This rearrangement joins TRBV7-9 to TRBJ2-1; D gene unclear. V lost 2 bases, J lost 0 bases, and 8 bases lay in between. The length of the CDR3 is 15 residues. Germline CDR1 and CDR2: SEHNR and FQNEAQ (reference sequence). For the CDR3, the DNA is TGTGCCAGCAGCTTACCGCACCGCTCCTACAATGAGCAGTTCTTC. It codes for CASSLPHRSYNEQFF.

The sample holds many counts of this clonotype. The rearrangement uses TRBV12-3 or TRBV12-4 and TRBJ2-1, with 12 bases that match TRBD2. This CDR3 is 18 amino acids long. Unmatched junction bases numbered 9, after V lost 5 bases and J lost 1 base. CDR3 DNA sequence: TGTGCCAGCAGTAATCCTAGCGGGAGGGATGGTTCCTACAATGAGCAGTTCTTC. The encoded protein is CASSNPSGRDGSYNEQFF.

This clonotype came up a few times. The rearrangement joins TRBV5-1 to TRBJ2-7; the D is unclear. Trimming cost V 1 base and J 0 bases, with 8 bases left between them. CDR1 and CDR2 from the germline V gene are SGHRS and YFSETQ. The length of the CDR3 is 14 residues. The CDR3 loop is CASSLSVTSYEQYF. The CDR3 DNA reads TGCGCCAGCAGCTTGTCAGTCACCTCCTACGAGCAGTACTTC.

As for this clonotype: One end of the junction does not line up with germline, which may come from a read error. This CDR3 reads CASGLLREQFF. The CDR3 DNA is TGTGCCAGCGGTTTGCTGCGCGAGCAGTTCTTC. This sequence joins TRBV28 and TRBJ2-1; D unclear. Germline loops: CDR1 MDHEN, CDR2 SYDVKM. CDR3 length equals 11 residues.

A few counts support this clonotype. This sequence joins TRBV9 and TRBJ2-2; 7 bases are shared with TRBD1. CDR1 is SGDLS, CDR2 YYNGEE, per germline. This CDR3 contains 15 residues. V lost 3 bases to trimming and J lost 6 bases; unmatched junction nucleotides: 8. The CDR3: CASSALSQGAGELFF. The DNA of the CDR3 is TGTGCCAGCAGCGCCCTCAGCCAGGGGGCCGGGGAGCTGTTTTTT.

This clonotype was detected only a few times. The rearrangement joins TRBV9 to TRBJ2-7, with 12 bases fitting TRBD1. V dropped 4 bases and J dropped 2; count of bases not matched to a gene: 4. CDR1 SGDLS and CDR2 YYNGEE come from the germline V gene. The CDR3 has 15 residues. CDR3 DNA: TGTGCCAGCAGCATTGGGACAGGGGGCGCCTACGAGCAGTACTTC. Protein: CASSIGTGGAYEQYF.

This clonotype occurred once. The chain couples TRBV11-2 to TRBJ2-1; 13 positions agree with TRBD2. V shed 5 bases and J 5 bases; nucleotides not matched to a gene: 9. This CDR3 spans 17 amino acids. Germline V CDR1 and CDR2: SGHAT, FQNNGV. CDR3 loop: CASSALLAGGPDNEQFF. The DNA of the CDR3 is TGTGCCAGCAGCGCCTTACTAGCGGGAGGGCCCGACAATGAGCAGTTCTTC.

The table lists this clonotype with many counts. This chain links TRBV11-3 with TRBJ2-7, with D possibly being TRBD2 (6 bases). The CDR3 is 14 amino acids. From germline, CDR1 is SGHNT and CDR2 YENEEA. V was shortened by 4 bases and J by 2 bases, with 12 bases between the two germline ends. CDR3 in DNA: TGTGCCAGCAGCTCCCCGGGGACTCCCTACGAGCAGTACTTC. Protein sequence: CASSSPGTPYEQYF.

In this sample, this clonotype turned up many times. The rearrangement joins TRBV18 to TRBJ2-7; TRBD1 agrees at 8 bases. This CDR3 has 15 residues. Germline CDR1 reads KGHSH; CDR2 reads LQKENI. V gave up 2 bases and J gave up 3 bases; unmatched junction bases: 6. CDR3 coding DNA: TGTGCCAGCTCACCAGGGCAGGGGGCAGACTACGAGCAGTACTTC. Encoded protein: CASSPGQGADYEQYF.

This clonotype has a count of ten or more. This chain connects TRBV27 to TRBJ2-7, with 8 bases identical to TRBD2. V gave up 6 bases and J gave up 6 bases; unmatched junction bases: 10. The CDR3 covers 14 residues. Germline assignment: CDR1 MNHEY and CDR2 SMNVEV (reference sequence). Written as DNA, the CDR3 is TGTGCCAGCAGCCGAAGCGGGAGTTTCGGCGAGCAGTACTTC. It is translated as CASSRSGSFGEQYF.

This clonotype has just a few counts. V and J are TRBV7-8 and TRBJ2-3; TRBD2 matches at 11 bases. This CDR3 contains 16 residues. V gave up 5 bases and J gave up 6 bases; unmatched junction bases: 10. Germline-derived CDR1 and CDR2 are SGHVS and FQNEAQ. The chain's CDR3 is CASSRGTSGGRDTQYF. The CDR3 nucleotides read TGTGCCAGCAGCCGAGGGACTAGCGGAGGGCGGGATACGCAGTATTTT.

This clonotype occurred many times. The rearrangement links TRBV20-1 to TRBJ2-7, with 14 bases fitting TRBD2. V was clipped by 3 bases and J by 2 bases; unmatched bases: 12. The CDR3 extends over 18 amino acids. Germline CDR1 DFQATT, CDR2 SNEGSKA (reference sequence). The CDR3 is CSASRRGTSGSSAYEQYF. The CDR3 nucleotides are TGCAGTGCTAGCAGGCGCGGGACTAGCGGGAGTAGCGCCTACGAGCAGTACTTC.